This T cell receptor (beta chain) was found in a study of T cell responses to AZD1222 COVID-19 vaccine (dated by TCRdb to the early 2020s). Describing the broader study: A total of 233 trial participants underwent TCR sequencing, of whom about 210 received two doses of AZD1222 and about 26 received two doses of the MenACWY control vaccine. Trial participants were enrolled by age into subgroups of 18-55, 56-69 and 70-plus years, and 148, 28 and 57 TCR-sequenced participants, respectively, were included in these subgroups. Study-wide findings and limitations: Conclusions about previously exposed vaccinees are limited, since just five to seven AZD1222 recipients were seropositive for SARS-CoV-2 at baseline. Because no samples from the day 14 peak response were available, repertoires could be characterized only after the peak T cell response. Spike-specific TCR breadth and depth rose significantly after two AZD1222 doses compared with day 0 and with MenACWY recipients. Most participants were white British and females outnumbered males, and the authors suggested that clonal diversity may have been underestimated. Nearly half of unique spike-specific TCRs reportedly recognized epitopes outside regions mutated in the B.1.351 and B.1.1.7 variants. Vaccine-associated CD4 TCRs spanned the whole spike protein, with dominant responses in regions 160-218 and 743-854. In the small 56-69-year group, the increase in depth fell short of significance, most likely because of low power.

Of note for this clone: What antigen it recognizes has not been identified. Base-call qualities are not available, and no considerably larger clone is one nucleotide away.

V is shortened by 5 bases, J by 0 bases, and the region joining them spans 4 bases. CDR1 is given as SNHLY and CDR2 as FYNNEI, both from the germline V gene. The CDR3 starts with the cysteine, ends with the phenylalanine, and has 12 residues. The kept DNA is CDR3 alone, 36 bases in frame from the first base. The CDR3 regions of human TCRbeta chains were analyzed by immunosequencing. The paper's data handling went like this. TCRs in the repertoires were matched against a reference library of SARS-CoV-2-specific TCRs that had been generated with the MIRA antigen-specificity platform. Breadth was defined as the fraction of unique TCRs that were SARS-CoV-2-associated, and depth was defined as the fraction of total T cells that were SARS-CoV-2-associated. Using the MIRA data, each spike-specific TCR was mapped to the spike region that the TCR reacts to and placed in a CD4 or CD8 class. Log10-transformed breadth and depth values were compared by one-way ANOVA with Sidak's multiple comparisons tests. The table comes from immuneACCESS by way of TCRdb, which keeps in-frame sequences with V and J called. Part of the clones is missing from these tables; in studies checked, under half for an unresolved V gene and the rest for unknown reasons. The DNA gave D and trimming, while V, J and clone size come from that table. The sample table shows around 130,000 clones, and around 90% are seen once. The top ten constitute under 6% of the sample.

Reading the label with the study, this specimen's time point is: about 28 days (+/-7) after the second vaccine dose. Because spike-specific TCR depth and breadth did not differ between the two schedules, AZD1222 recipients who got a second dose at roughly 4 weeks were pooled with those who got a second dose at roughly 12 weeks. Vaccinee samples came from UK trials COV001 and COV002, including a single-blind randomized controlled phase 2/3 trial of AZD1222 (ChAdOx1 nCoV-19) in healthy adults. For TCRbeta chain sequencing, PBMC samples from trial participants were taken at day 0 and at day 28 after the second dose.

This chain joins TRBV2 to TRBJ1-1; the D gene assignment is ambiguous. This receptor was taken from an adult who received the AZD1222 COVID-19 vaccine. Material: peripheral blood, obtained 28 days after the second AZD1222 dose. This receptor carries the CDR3 CASSWMNTEAFF. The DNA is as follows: TGTGCCAGCAGTTGGATGAACACTGAAGCTTTCTTT.